This T cell receptor (beta chain) was observed in a study of PD-L1 blockade in urothelial cancer. Germline V gives CDR1 MDHEN, CDR2 SYDVKM. Unmatched junction bases numbered 7, after V lost 4 bases and J lost 4 bases. CDR3 size: 15 residues. This clone was counted a single time. The protocol was immunoSEQ multiplex PCR, while the TCRdb copy is restricted to in-frame clones and leaves out a portion. This table has 20,000 to 25,000 clones, 90% appearing once. This sequence was found in a woman aged 55-70 years with urothelial cancer. The chain has TRBV28 and TRBJ1-2, with 9 bases identical to TRBD1. The source material was PBMCs, sampled around atezolizumab (anti-PD-L1) treatment. CDR3 sequence (DNA): TGTGCCAGCAGTTCGGGACAGGGAATATTCTATGGCTACACCTTC. Translating it yields CASSSGQGIFYGYTF.